The entry below describes one T cell receptor (beta chain). Study processing details: Nucleated cell number was recorded as an estimate derived from reference gene primer amplification. The assay was immunoSEQ multiplex PCR, and TCRdb's table has in-frame clones only and misses some. V, J and clone size are taken as reported in that table, and D and trimming were inferred from the DNA itself. Of a few hundred thousand clones in the sample, more than 70% were seen once. This sample was taken from a study of blood T cell repertoires in COVID-19. Background on the study: The analysed material was cDNA or gDNA that came from T cells, B-cell-depleted T cells, or PBMCs.

The sample comprised peripheral blood. The sequence derives from a woman between 50 and 59 years old with acute or convalescent COVID-19.

CDR3 DNA: TGTGCCAGCAGATCCGGACAGGGGGTCTACTACACCTTC. Translating gives CASRSGQGVYYTF. V is TRBV2 and J is TRBJ1-2, with 10 bases lining up with TRBD1. V trimming: 6 bases; J trimming: 10 bases; junction bases outside the gene matches: 8. Germline-derived CDR1 and CDR2 are SNHLY and FYNNEI. The CDR3 is 13 amino acids.